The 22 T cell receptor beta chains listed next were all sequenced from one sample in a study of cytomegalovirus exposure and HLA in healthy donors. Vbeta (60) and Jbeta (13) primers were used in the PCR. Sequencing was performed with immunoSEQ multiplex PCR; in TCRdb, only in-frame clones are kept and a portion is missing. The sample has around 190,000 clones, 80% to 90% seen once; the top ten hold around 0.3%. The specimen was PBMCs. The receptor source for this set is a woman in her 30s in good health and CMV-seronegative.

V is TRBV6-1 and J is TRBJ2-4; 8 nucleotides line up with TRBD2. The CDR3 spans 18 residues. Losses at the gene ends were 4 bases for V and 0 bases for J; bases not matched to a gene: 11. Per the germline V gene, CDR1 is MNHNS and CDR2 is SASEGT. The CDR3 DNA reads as TGTGCCAGCAGTGCCCTCTCTAGCGGGCACCTAGCCAAAAACATTCAGTACTTC. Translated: CASSALSSGHLAKNIQYF.

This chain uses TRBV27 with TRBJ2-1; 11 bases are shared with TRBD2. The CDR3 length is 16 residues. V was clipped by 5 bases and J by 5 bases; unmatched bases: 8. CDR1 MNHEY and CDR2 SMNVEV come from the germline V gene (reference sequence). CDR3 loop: CASSPPPGLADNEQFF. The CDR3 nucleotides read TGTGCCAGCAGTCCACCTCCGGGACTAGCGGACAATGAGCAGTTCTTC.

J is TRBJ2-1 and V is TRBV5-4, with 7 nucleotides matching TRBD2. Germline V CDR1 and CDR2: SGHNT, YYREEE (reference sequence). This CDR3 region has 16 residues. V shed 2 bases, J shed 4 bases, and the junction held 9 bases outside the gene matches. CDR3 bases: TGTGCCAGCAGCTTCTCTAGCGGAGGACCTTACAATGAGCAGTTCTTC. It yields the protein CASSFSSGGPYNEQFF.

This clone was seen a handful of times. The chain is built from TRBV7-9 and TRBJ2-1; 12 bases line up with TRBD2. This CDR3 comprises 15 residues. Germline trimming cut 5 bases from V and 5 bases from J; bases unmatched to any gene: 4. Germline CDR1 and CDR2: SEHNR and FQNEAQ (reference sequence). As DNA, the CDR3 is TGTGCCAGCAGCCCCGGACTAGCGGGGAACAATGAGCAGTTCTTC. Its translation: CASSPGLAGNNEQFF.

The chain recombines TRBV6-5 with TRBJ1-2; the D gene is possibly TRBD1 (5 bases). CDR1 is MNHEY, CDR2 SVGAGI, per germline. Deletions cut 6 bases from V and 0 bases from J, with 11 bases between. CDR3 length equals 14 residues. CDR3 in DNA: TGTGCCAGCAGGGGCAGGGCTTCTAACTATGGCTACACCTTC. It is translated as CASRGRASNYGYTF.

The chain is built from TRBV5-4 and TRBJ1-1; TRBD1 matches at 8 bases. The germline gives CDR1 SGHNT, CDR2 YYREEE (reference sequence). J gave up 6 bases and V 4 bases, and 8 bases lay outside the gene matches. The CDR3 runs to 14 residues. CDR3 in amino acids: CASSTLQGVPEAFF. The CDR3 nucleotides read TGTGCCAGCAGCACCCTACAGGGGGTGCCTGAAGCTTTCTTT. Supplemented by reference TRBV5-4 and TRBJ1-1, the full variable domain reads ETGVTQSPTHLIKTRGQQVTLRCSSQSGHNTVSWYQQALGQGPQFIFQYYREEENGRGNFPPRFSGLQFPNYSSELNVNALELDDSALYLCASSTLQGVPEAFFGQGTRLTVV.

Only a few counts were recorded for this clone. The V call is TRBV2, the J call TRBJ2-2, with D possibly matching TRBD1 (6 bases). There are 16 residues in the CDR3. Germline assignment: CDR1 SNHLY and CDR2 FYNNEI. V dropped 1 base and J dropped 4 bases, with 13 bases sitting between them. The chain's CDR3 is CASSEVQGSITGELFF. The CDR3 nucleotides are TGTGCCAGCAGTGAAGTACAGGGTAGCATCACCGGGGAGCTGTTTTTT.

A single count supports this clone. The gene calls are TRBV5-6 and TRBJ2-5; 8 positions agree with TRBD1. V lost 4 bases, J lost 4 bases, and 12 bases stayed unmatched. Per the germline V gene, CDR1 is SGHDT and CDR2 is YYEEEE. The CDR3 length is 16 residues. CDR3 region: CASSPLTGELGETQYF. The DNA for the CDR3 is TGTGCCAGCAGCCCCTTGACAGGGGAATTAGGAGAGACCCAGTACTTC.

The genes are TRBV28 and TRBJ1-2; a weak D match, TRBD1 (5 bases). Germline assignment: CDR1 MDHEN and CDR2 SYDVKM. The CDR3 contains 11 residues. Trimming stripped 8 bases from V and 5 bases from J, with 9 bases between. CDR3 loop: CASVQGYGYTF. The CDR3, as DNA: TGTGCCAGCGTCCAGGGATATGGCTACACCTTC.

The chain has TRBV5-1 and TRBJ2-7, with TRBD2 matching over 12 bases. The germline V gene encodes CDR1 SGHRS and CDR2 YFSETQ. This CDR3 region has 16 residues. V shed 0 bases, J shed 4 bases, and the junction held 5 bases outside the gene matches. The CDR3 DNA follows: TGCGCCAGCAGCTTGGAAGCTAGCGGGGGGGCATACGAGCAGTACTTC. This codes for CASSLEASGGAYEQYF.

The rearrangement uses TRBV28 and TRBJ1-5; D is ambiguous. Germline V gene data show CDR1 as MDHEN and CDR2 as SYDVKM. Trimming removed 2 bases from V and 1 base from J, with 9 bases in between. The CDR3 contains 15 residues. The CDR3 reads CASSLIRESNQPQHF. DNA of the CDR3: TGTGCCAGCAGTTTAATTAGAGAGAGCAATCAGCCCCAGCATTTT.

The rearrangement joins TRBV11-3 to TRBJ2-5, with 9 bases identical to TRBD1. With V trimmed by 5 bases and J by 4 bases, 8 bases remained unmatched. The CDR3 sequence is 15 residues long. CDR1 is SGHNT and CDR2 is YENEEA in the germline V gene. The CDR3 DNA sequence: TGTGCCAGCAGCCCCGGACAGGGGCAGGGAGAGACCCAGTACTTC. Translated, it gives CASSPGQGQGETQYF.

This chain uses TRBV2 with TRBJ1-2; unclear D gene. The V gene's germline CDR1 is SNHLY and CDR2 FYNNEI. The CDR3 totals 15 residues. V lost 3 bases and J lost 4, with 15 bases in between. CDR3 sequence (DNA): TGTGCCAGCAGTGAGCCGAATACCGGTTTCTATGGCTACACCTTC. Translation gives CASSEPNTGFYGYTF.

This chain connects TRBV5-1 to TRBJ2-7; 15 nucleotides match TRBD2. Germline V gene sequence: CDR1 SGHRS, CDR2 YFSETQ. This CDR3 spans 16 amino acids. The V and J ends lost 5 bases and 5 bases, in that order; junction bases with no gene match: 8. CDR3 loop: CASSYGTSGGPNEQYF. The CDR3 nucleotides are TGCGCCAGCAGTTACGGGACTAGCGGGGGGCCCAACGAGCAGTACTTC.

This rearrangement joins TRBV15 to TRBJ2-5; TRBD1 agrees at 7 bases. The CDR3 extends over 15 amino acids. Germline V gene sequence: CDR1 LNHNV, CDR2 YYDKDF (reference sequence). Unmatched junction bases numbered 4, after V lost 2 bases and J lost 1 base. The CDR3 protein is CATSRLGTAQETQYF. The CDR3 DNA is TGTGCCACCAGCAGACTAGGGACAGCCCAAGAGACCCAGTACTTC.

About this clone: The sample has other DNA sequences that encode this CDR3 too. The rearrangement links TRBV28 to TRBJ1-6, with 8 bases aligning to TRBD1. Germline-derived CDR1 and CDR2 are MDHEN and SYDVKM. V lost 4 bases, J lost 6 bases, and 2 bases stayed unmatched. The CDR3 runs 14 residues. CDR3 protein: CASSSTGVNSPLHF. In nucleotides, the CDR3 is TGTGCCAGCAGTTCGACAGGGGTTAATTCACCCCTCCACTTT.

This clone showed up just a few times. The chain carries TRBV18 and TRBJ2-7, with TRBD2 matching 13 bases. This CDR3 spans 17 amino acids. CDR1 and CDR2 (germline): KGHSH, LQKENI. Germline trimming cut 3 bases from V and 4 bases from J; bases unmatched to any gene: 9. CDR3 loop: CASSPGPGLAGLYEQYF. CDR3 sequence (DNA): TGTGCCAGCTCACCGGGTCCGGGACTAGCGGGATTGTACGAGCAGTACTTC.

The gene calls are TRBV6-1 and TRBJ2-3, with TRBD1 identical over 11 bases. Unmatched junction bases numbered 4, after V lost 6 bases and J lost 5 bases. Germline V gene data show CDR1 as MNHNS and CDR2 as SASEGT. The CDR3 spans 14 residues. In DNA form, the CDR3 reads TGTGCCAGCAGGGACAGGGGGCAAGGAGATACGCAGTATTTT. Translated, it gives CASRDRGQGDTQYF.

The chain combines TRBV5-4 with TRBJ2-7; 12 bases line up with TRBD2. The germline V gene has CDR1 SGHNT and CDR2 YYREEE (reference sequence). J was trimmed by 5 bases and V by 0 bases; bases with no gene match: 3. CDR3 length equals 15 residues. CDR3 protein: CASSLGLAGDDEQYF. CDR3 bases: TGTGCCAGCAGCTTGGGACTAGCGGGAGACGACGAGCAGTACTTC.

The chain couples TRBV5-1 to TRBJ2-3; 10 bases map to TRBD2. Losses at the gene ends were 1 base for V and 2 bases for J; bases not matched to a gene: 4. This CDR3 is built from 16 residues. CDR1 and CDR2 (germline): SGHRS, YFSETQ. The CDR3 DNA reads TGCGCCAGCAGCTTGAGGCTAGCGGGGGCCACAGATACGCAGTATTTT. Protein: CASSLRLAGATDTQYF.

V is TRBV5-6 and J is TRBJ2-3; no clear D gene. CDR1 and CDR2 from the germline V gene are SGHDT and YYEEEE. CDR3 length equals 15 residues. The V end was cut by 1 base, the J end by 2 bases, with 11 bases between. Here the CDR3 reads CASSLFGGSTDTQYF. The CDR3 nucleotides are TGTGCCAGCAGCTTGTTCGGTGGTTCCACAGATACGCAGTATTTT.

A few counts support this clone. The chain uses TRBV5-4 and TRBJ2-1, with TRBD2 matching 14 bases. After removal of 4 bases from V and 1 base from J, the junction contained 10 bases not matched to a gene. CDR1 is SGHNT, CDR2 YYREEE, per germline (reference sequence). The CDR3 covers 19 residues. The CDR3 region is CASSGPGTSGGASYNEQFF. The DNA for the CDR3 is TGTGCCAGCAGCGGACCCGGGACTAGCGGGGGCGCGTCCTACAATGAGCAGTTCTTC.